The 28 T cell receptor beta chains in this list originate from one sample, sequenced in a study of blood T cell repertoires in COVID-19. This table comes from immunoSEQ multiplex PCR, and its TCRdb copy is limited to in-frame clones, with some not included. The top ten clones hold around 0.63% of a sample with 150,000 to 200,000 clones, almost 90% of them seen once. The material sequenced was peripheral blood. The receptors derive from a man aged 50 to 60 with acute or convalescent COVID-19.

The CDR3 sequence: CASSLVLEDRGEKLFF. The CDR3 DNA follows: TGTGCCAGCAGCTTAGTTTTAGAGGACAGGGGGGAAAAACTGTTTTTT. This chain connects TRBV11-2 to TRBJ1-4; 10 positions match TRBD1. The CDR3 has 16 residues. Germline loops: CDR1 SGHAT, CDR2 FQNNGV. V was clipped by 1 base and J by 8 bases; unmatched bases: 7.

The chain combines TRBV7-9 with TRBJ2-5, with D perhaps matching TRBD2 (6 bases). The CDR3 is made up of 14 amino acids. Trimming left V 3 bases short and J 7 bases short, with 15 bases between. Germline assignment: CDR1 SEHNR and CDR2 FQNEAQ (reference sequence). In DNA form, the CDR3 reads TGTGCCAGCAGCTTTGACAGTCCCGGGGGGACCCAGTACTTC. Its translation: CASSFDSPGGTQYF. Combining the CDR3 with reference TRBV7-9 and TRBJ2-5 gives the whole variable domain DTGVSQNPRHKITKRGQNVTFRCDPISEHNRLYWYRQTLGQGPEFLTYFQNEAQLEKSRLLSDRFSAERPKGSFSTLEIQRTEQGDSAMYLCASSFDSPGGTQYFGPGTRLLVL.

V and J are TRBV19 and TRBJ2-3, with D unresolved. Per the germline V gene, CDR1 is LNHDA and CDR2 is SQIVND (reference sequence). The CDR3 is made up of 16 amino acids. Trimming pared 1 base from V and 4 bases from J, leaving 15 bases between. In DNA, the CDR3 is TGTGCCAGTAGTATAGGGGTCCAGGCAGGTTCAGATACGCAGTATTTT. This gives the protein CASSIGVQAGSDTQYF.

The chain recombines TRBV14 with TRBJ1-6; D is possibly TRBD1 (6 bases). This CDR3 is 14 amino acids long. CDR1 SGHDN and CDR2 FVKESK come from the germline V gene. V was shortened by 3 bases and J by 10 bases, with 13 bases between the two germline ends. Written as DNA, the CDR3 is TGTGCCAGCAGCCAGAGGACAGTATCCTCACCCCTCCACTTT. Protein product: CASSQRTVSSPLHF. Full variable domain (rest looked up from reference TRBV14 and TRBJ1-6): EAGVTQFPSHSVIEKGQTVTLRCDPISGHDNLYWYRRVMGKEIKFLLHFVKESKQDESGMPNNRFLAERTGGTYSTLKVQPAELEDSGVYFCASSQRTVSSPLHFGNGTRLTVT.

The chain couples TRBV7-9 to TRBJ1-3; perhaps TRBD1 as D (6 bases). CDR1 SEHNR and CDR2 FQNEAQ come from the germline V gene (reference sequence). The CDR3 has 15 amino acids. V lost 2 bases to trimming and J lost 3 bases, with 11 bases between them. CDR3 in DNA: TGTGCCAGCAGCTTACTCGCAGGGGATGGAAACACCATATATTTT. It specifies CASSLLAGDGNTIYF.

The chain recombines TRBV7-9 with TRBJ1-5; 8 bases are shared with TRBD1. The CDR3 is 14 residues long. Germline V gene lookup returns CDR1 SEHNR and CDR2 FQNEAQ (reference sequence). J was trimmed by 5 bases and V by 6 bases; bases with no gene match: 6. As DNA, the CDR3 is TGTGCCAGCAGTCCGTCAGGGGGCGATCAGCCCCAGCATTTT. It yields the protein CASSPSGGDQPQHF.

The CDR3 sequence: CASSLSWQWTGELFF. Written as DNA, the CDR3 is TGTGCCAGCAGCTTGTCATGGCAGTGGACCGGGGAGCTGTTTTTT. This chain joins TRBV5-6 and TRBJ2-2; D is ambiguous. The V end was cut by 1 base, the J end by 5 bases, with 12 bases between. The CDR3 runs to 15 residues. Germline CDR1 reads SGHDT; CDR2 reads YYEEEE.

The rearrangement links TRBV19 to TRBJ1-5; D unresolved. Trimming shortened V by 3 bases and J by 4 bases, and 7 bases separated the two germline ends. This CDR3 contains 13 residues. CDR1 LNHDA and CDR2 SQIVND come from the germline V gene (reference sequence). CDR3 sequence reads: CASSIEGNQPQHF. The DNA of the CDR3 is TGTGCCAGTAGTATTGAGGGAAATCAGCCCCAGCATTTT.

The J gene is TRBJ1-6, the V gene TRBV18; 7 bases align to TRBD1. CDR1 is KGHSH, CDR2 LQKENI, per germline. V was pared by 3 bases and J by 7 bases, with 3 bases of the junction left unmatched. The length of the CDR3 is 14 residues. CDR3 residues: CASSPGTVNSPLHF. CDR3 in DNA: TGTGCCAGCTCACCCGGGACAGTGAATTCACCCCTCCACTTT.

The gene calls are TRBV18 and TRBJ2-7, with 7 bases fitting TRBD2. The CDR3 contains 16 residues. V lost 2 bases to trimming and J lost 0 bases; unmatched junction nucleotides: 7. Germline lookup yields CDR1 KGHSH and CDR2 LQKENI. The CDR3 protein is CASSPTLAEYSYEQYF. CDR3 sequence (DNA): TGTGCCAGCTCACCAACCCTAGCGGAGTACTCCTACGAGCAGTACTTC.

The CDR3 DNA reads TGTGCCATCTCCCGGGACAGTTTCTCCTACAATGAGCAGTTCTTC. Its protein product is CAISRDSFSYNEQFF. The V gene is TRBV10-3, the J gene TRBJ2-1; 7 bases fit TRBD1. This CDR3 region has 15 residues. Germline V gene sequence: CDR1 ENHRY, CDR2 SYGVKD. Trimming cost V 8 bases and J 0 bases; bases outside gene matches: 7.

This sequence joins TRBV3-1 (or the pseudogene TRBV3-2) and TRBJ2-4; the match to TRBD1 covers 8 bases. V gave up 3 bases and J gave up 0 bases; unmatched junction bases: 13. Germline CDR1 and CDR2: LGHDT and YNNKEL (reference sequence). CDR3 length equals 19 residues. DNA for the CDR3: TGTGCCAGCAGCCAGGCCCTTGGTGGGACAGGAGTAGCCAAAAACATTCAGTACTTC. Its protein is CASSQALGGTGVAKNIQYF.

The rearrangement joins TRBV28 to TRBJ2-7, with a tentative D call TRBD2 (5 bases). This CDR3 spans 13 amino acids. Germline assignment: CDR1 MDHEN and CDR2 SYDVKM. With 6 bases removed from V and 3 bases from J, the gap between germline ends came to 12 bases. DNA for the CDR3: TGTGCCAGCAGACCGGGTGGGAGCTACGAGCAGTACGTC. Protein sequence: CASRPGGSYEQYV.

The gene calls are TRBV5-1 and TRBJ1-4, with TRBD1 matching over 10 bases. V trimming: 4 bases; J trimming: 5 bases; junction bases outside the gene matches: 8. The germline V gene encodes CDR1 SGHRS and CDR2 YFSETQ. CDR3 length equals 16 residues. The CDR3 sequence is CASSLQGTGENEKLFF. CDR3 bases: TGCGCCAGCAGCCTTCAAGGGACAGGGGAGAATGAAAAACTGTTTTTT.

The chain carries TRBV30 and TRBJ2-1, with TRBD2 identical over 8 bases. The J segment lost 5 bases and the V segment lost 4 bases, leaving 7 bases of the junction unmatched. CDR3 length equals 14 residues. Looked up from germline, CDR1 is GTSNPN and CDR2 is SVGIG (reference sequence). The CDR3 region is CAWTRTSPNNEQFF. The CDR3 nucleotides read TGTGCCTGGACCCGGACTAGCCCTAACAATGAGCAGTTCTTC.

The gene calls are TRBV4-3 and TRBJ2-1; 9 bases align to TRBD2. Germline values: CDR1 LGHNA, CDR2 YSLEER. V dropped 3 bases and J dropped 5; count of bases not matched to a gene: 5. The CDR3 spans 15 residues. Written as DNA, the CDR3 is TGCGCCAGCAGCCATGGACTAGCGAGGAACAATGAGCAGTTCTTC. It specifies CASSHGLARNNEQFF.

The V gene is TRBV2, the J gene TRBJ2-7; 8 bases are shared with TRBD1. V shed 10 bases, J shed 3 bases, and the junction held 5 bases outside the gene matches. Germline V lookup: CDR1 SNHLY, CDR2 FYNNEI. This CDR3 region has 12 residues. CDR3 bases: TGTGCCACGGACAGGGTGGGCTACGAGCAGTACGTC. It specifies CATDRVGYEQYV.

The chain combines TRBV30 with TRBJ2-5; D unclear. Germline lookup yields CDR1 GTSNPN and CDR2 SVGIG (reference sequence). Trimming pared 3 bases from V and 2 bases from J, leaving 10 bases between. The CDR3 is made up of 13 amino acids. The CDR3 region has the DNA TGTGCCTGGAGGAAACTTGCTCAAGAGACCCAGTACTTC. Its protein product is CAWRKLAQETQYF.

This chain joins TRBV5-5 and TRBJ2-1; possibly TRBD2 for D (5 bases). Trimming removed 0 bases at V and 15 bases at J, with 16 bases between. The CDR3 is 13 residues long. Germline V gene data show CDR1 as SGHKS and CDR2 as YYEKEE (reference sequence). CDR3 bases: TGTGCCAGCAGCTTGGAGGGAGAAACGAGTGGGTTCTTC. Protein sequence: CASSLEGETSGFF.

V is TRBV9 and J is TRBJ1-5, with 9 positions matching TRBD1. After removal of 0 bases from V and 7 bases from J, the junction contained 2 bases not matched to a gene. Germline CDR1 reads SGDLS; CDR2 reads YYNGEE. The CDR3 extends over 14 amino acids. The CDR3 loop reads CASSVEGQGQPQHF. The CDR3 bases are TGTGCCAGCAGCGTAGAAGGACAGGGGCAGCCCCAGCATTTT.

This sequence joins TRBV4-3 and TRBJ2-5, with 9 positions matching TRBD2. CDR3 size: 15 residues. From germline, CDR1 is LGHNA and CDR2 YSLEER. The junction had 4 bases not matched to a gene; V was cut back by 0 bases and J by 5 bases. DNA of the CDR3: TGCGCCAGCAGCCAAGAAAGGCTAGCGGGGGAGACCCAGTACTTC. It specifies CASSQERLAGETQYF.

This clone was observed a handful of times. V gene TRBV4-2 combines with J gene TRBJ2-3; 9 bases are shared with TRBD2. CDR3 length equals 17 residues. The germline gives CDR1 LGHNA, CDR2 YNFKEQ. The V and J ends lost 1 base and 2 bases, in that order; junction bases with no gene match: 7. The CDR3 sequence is CASSQGIKREVTDTQYF. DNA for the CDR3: TGTGCCAGCAGCCAAGGCATAAAGCGGGAGGTCACAGATACGCAGTATTTT.

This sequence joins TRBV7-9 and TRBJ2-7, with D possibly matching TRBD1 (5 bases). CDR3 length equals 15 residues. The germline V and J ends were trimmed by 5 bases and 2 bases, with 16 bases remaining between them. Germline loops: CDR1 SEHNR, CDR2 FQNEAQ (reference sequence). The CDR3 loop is CASSHAGILPYEQYF. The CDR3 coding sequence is TGTGCCAGCAGCCATGCAGGGATCTTGCCCTACGAGCAGTACTTC.

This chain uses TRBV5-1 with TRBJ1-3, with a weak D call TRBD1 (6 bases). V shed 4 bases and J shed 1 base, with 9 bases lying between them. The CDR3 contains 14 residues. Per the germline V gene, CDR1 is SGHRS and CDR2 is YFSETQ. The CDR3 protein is CASSHDRSGNTIYF. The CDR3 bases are TGCGCCAGCAGCCACGACAGGTCTGGAAACACCATATATTTT.

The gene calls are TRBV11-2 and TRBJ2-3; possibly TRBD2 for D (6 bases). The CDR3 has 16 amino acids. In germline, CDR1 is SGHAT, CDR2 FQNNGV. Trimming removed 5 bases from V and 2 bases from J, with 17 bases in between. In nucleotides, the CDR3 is TGTGCCAGCAGCGCCCTTGGGGGGACTCTCACAGATACGCAGTATTTT. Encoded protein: CASSALGGTLTDTQYF.

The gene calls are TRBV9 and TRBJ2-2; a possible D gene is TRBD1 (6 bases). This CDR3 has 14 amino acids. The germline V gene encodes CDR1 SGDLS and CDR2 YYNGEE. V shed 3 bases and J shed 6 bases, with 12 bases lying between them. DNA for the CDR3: TGTGCCAGCAGCGATTTGGGGGCCGCCGGGGAGCTGTTTTTT. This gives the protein CASSDLGAAGELFF.

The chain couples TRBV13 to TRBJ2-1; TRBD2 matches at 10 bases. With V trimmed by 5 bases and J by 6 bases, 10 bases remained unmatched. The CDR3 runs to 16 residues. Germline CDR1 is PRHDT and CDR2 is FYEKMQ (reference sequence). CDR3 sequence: CASSPTGLARGNEQFF. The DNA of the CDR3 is TGTGCCAGCAGCCCCACGGGACTAGCGAGGGGCAATGAGCAGTTCTTC.

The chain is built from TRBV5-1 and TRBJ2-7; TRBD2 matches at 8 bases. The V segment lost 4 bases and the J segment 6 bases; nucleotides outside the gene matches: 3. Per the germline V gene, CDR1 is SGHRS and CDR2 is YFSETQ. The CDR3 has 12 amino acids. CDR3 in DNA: TGCGCCAGCAGCCGGACTAGCCGCGAGCAGTACTTC. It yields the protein CASSRTSREQYF.